This T cell receptor (beta chain) stems from a study of cytomegalovirus exposure and HLA in healthy donors. The CDR3 runs 14 residues. Germline V gene lookup returns CDR1 GTSNPN and CDR2 SVGIG (reference sequence). The ends lost 1 base at V and 4 bases at J; junction bases unmatched: 4. The table came from immunoSEQ multiplex PCR; TCRdb's copy has only in-frame clones and leaves some out. Of around 70,000 clones in the sample, roughly 94% are singletons; the top ten hold roughly 1.5%. Sequences were obtained from PBMCs. The rearrangement links TRBV30 to TRBJ2-7; 10 nucleotides line up with TRBD2. The source is a man aged 18 to 35 in good health and CMV-seropositive. The CDR3, as DNA: TGTGCCTGGAGTGGGACTAGCGGAATATACGAGCAGTACTTC. Its translation is CAWSGTSGIYEQYF.